The TCR beta chain described here comes from a study of T cell responses to AZD1222 COVID-19 vaccine. Study-wide results and caveats: Donors skewed white British and female; clonal diversity was possibly underestimated. Nearly half of spike-specific TCRs reportedly go after variant regions that carry no mutations.

The repertoire was sequenced with immunoSEQ multiplex PCR; TCRdb's copy has only in-frame clones and lacks some. The table lists 100,000 to 140,000 clones, around 90% of them singletons, with 5.5% to 8% in the top ten. As to this clone: Its antigen is undetermined.

The origin of this receptor is an adult in good health. Sequencing used peripheral blood, obtained on day 0 of AZD1222 vaccination.

The CDR3 DNA reads TGTGCCAGCAGTTACTCCGGGACACCCAACTACGAGCAGTACTTC. The encoded protein is CASSYSGTPNYEQYF. The chain uses TRBV6-5 and TRBJ2-7; D perhaps matches TRBD1 (6 bases). The CDR3 has 15 amino acids. The V end lost 0 bases, the J end lost 3 bases, and 12 bases lay between the germline ends. CDR1 MNHEY and CDR2 SVGAGI come from the germline V gene.